Below are 9 T cell receptor beta chains sequenced from a single sample in a study of T-cell reconstitution after alpha-beta-depleted transplantation in children. Preparing the TCRbeta library involved the use of unique molecular identifiers. TCRdb re-analysed the PCR reads in MiXCR, keeping a single row per CDR3 protein. The sample yields about 900,000 distinct CDR3 sequences, around 30% seen once. Sequences were derived from PBMCs, mostly from graft donor cells, sampled 360 days after TCRalphabeta/CD19-depleted stem cell transplant. Receptors were obtained from a boy in the first two years of life who had a stem cell transplant for SCID, so the T cells may come from the graft donor.

The DNA for the CDR3 is TGTGCCAGCACCCGACAAAGAGGGCAGCCCCAGCATTTT. Translation gives CASTRQRGQPQHF. The V gene is TRBV6-1, the J gene TRBJ1-5; D is unclear. Germline V gives CDR1 MNHNS, CDR2 SASEGT. Trimming took 7 bases from V and 7 from J, leaving 14 bases between them. This CDR3 is 13 amino acids long.

This rearrangement joins TRBV28 to TRBJ2-7, with D hard to call. This CDR3 is built from 12 residues. Germline lookup yields CDR1 MDHEN and CDR2 SYDVKM. V was pared by 6 bases and J by 2 bases, with 8 bases between. The CDR3 DNA reads TGTGCCAGCAGCTCTGAACCCTACGAGCAGTACTTC. It encodes CASSSEPYEQYF.

The chain combines TRBV20-1 with TRBJ1-4; 8 bases match TRBD1. Germline CDR1 DFQATT, CDR2 SNEGSKA (reference sequence). V lost 6 bases and J lost 10; bases outside the gene matches: 13. This CDR3 has 14 amino acids. DNA for the CDR3: TGCAGTGCCGGAGAGCCCGGGACAGGCGGAAAACTGTTTTTT. Translation gives CSAGEPGTGGKLFF.

In its sample, this clonotype was seen a few times. This rearrangement joins TRBV3-1 to TRBJ2-7, with D maybe TRBD2 (5 bases). Looked up from germline, CDR1 is LGHDT and CDR2 is YNNKEL (reference sequence). V lost 1 base, J lost 9 bases, and 13 bases lay in between. The CDR3 totals 13 residues. DNA for the CDR3: TGTGCCAGCAGCCAAGGGACTCAAACCATGCAGTACTTC. This sequence encodes CASSQGTQTMQYF.

The chain employs TRBV29-1 and TRBJ2-4; TRBD1 matches at 8 bases. Germline CDR1 is SQVTM and CDR2 is ANQGSEA. The CDR3 runs 14 residues. Trimming removed 6 bases from V and 3 bases from J; junction bases left unmatched: 7. CDR3 coding DNA: TGCAGCGTGGGGCCCGGGACAGGCAAAAACATTCAGTACTTC. Residues: CSVGPGTGKNIQYF.

The chain is built from TRBV6-1 and TRBJ1-1, with TRBD1 matching over 7 bases. The CDR3 runs 15 residues. The junction had 7 bases not matched to a gene; V was cut back by 5 bases and J by 1 base. Germline CDR1 reads MNHNS; CDR2 reads SASEGT. CDR3 sequence: CASSIMGQKNTEAFF. In nucleotides, the CDR3 is TGTGCCAGCAGTATCATGGGACAGAAGAACACTGAAGCTTTCTTT.

This clonotype has only a few counts. This chain connects TRBV4-3 to TRBJ2-7; TRBD1 aligns across 8 bases. Germline assignment: CDR1 LGHNA and CDR2 YSLEER. The CDR3 is 16 residues long. V gave up 5 bases and J gave up 3 bases; unmatched junction bases: 12. This CDR3 reads CASSARTGSRFYEQYF. CDR3 bases: TGCGCCAGCAGCGCACGGACAGGGAGTCGATTCTACGAGCAGTACTTC.

Ten or more counts support this clonotype. The rearrangement links TRBV7-9 to TRBJ2-1, with a tentative D call TRBD1 (6 bases). CDR1 and CDR2 from the germline V gene are SEHNR and FQNEAQ (reference sequence). V was shortened by 5 bases and J by 6 bases, with 11 bases between the two germline ends. CDR3 length: 13 amino acids. CDR3 coding DNA: TGTGCCAGCAGCCGCCAACAGGGCAATGAGCAGTTCTTC. Protein: CASSRQQGNEQFF.

V and J are TRBV20-1 and TRBJ1-1; a weak D match, TRBD1 (5 bases). Trimming took off 3 bases at V and 4 bases at J, with 9 bases between the two ends. Germline loops: CDR1 DFQATT, CDR2 SNEGSKA (reference sequence). The CDR3 length is 12 residues. CDR3 sequence (DNA): TGCAGTGCTAGGGGGGGGGTCACTGAAGCTTTCTTT. Its translation: CSARGGVTEAFF.